The present entry profiles one T cell receptor beta chain with its context. As yet, its antigen is unknown. The protocol was immunoSEQ multiplex PCR, while the TCRdb copy is restricted to in-frame clones and leaves out a portion. This table has approximately 180,000 clones, about 90% appearing once. This entry is derived from a study of T cell responses to AZD1222 COVID-19 vaccine. Study results and limitations: Per reports, nearly half of all spike-specific TCRs target regions that are unmutated in variants. Possibly, clonal diversity was underestimated; donors were largely white British and included more females. Seropositive at baseline were only six or seven AZD1222 recipients.

The germline V gene has CDR1 SGHRS and CDR2 YFSETQ. Trimming took 4 bases from V and 0 from J; bases not matched to a gene: 5. This CDR3 comprises 15 residues. The chain is built from TRBV5-1 and TRBJ2-3; 7 positions agree with TRBD2. The receptor comes from an adult in good health. Specimen: peripheral blood, collected on day 0 of AZD1222 vaccination. In DNA form, the CDR3 reads TGCGCCAGCAGCCTACTAGCGACTAGCACAGATACGCAGTATTTT. Translating it yields CASSLLATSTDTQYF.